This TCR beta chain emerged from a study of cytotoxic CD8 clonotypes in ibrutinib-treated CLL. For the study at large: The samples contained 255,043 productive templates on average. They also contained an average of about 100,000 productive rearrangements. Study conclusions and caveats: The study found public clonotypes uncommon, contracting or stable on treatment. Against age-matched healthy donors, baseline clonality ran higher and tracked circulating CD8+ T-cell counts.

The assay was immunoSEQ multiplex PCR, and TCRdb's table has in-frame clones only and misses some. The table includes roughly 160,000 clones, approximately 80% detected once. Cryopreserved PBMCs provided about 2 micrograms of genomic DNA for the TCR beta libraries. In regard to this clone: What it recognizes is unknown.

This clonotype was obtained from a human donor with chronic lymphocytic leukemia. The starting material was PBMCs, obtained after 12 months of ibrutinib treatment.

CDR3 protein: CASSLRGSEEDEQYF. The CDR3 nucleotides are TGTGCCAGCAGCTTAAGAGGGTCAGAGGAGGACGAGCAGTACTTC. The V call is TRBV7-3, the J call TRBJ2-7; a possible D gene is TRBD2 (5 bases). Germline V gene lookup returns CDR1 SGHTA and CDR2 FQGTGA. The CDR3 is 15 residues long. Trimming took 1 base from V and 5 from J, leaving 15 bases between them.